Shown below are 18 T cell receptor beta chains from a single sample sequenced in a study of blood T cell repertoires in COVID-19. Clones were sequenced by immunoSEQ multiplex PCR, and TCRdb holds only the in-frame ones, with some missing. This table holds 230,000 or so clones, around nine tenths found once. The specimen sequenced was PBMCs or T cells enriched from blood (not recorded which). These receptors came from a woman in her forties or fifties with acute COVID-19.

The chain has TRBV27 and TRBJ1-1, with 11 nucleotides matching TRBD1. J gave up 9 bases and V 2 bases, and 8 bases lay outside the gene matches. The CDR3 sequence is 15 residues long. Germline CDR1 is MNHEY and CDR2 is SMNVEV (reference sequence). The CDR3 loop is CASSLNGQGAGKAFF. As DNA, the CDR3 is TGTGCCAGCAGTTTAAATGGACAGGGGGCGGGGAAAGCTTTCTTT.

V is TRBV7-3 and J is TRBJ2-2; perhaps TRBD2 as D (5 bases). Germline values: CDR1 SGHTA, CDR2 FQGTGA. Trimming left V 4 bases short and J 4 bases short, with 13 bases between. CDR3 length: 15 residues. The CDR3 reads CASSSLARGTGELFF. CDR3 coding DNA: TGTGCCAGCAGCTCCCTGGCCCGGGGCACCGGGGAGCTGTTTTTT.

In this sample, this clone turned up many times. The genes are TRBV5-1 and TRBJ1-4; tentatively, D is TRBD1 (5 bases). This CDR3 contains 18 residues. CDR1 and CDR2 (germline): SGHRS, YFSETQ. The germline V and J ends were trimmed by 4 bases and 0 bases, with 19 bases remaining between them. The CDR3 spells CASSPGVGRSTTNEKLFF. CDR3 nucleotide sequence: TGCGCCAGCAGCCCGGGGGTGGGCAGATCCACAACTAATGAAAAACTGTTTTTT.

The V and J genes are TRBV4-3 and TRBJ2-7; the match to TRBD2 covers 9 bases. This CDR3 contains 16 residues. Per germline, CDR1 LGHNA and CDR2 YSLEER. V shed 0 bases, J shed 5 bases, and the junction held 8 bases outside the gene matches. CDR3 loop: CASSQESGTSFDEQYF. The CDR3 DNA is TGCGCCAGCAGCCAAGAGTCCGGGACTAGCTTCGACGAGCAGTACTTC.

The chain is built from TRBV27 and TRBJ2-1, with a weak D call TRBD2 (7 bases). The CDR3 has 16 residues. CDR1 and CDR2 from the germline V gene are MNHEY and SMNVEV (reference sequence). Trimming left V 9 bases short and J 7 bases short, with 25 bases between. The CDR3 region is CASNKRPGGAGNEQFF. CDR3 in DNA: TGTGCCAGTAATAAAAGACCGGGGGGCGCCGGGAATGAGCAGTTCTTC.

Only one count was recorded for this clone. The V and J genes are TRBV28 and TRBJ1-5; D uncertain. This CDR3 is built from 15 residues. The germline gives CDR1 MDHEN, CDR2 SYDVKM. V lost 5 bases and J 4 bases, leaving 15 bases between the germline ends. The CDR3, as DNA: TGTGCCAGCAGTGTTCTAGGATTGGGTAATCAGCCCCAGCATTTT. Protein sequence: CASSVLGLGNQPQHF.

The chain carries TRBV10-3 and TRBJ1-1; 7 positions match TRBD1. J was trimmed by 3 bases and V by 4 bases; bases with no gene match: 2. There are 13 residues in the CDR3. In germline, CDR1 is ENHRY, CDR2 SYGVKD. In nucleotides, the CDR3 is TGTGCCATCAGTGGTCAGGGGGACACTGAAGCTTTCTTT. Protein: CAISGQGDTEAFF.

This chain connects TRBV27 to TRBJ2-5, with 10 bases identical to TRBD2. CDR3 size: 15 residues. Germline CDR1 is MNHEY and CDR2 is SMNVEV (reference sequence). Unmatched junction bases numbered 8, after V lost 3 bases and J lost 7 bases. This CDR3 is CASSFGLAGVGTQYF. As DNA, the CDR3 is TGTGCCAGCAGTTTCGGGCTAGCGGGAGTCGGGACCCAGTACTTC.

This chain links TRBV11-3 with TRBJ2-7, with TRBD1 as a possible D gene (8 bases). In germline, CDR1 is SGHNT, CDR2 YENEEA. This CDR3 has 15 residues. Trimming took off 2 bases at V and 2 bases at J, with 13 bases between the two ends. The CDR3 coding sequence is TGTGCCAGCAGCTTAAGCGGGACAGGAACCTACGAGCAGTACTTC. It is translated as CASSLSGTGTYEQYF.

On this clone itself: The junction departs from the called germline gene at one end, perhaps through a read error. The rearrangement uses TRBV14 and TRBJ2-1, with TRBD2 matching 13 bases. There are 16 residues in the CDR3. CDR1 is SGHDN and CDR2 is FVKESK in the germline V gene. The CDR3 is CASSPNGLAGDKEQFF. DNA for the CDR3: TGTGCCAGCAGCCCCAACGGACTAGCGGGAGACAAGGAGCAGTTCTTC. The variable domain in full, with the rest retrieved from reference TRBV14 and TRBJ2-1, is EAGVTQFPSHSVIEKGQTVTLRCDPISGHDNLYWYRRVMGKEIKFLLHFVKESKQDESGMPNNRFLAERTGGTYSTLKVQPAELEDSGVYFCASSPNGLAGDKEQFFGPGTRLTVL.

The chain couples TRBV5-4 to TRBJ2-7, with D possibly being TRBD1 (5 bases). CDR1 is SGHNT and CDR2 is YYREEE in the germline V gene (reference sequence). V lost 0 bases to trimming and J lost 1 base, with 14 bases between them. CDR3 length equals 16 residues. The CDR3: CASSLGAGIGSYEQYF. The CDR3 coding sequence is TGTGCCAGCAGCTTGGGAGCAGGGATTGGGTCCTACGAGCAGTACTTC.

Details on this clone: One end of the junction is discordant with germline, which a read error may explain. The chain is built from TRBV27 and TRBJ1-6, with D unclear. The CDR3 is 17 amino acids. The germline V gene has CDR1 MNHEY and CDR2 SMNVEV (reference sequence). The CDR3 is CASSYDSRPNYNSPLHF. CDR3 DNA: TGTGCCAGTAGTTATGACTCCCGCCCAAACTATAATTCACCCCTCCACTTT.

The chain is built from TRBV28 and TRBJ1-3; D not certain. The CDR3 runs to 14 residues. V lost 6 bases and J lost 1, with 10 bases in between. CDR1 is MDHEN, CDR2 SYDVKM, per germline. The CDR3 coding sequence is TGTGCCAGCAGGGTCGGGAGTTCTGGAAACACCATATATTTT. Protein product: CASRVGSSGNTIYF.

The genes are TRBV19 and TRBJ2-2, with D perhaps TRBD2 (5 bases). V was cut by 3 bases and J by 4 bases, with 9 bases left in between. Germline values: CDR1 LNHDA, CDR2 SQIVND (reference sequence). The CDR3 consists of 14 residues. In nucleotides, the CDR3 is TGTGCCAGTAGTATTTCGGGGTCCACCGGGGAGCTGTTTTTT. Translated, it gives CASSISGSTGELFF.

The CDR3 loop is CASSSPRGQNTEAFF. In nucleotides, the CDR3 is TGTGCCAGCAGTTCCCCCAGGGGACAGAACACTGAAGCTTTCTTT. The J gene is TRBJ1-1, the V gene TRBV28, with TRBD1 as a possible D gene (6 bases). The CDR3 has 15 amino acids. The germline V gene has CDR1 MDHEN and CDR2 SYDVKM. Deletions cut 4 bases from V and 1 base from J, with 13 bases between.

The V gene is TRBV9, the J gene TRBJ2-2; possible D gene TRBD1, 6 bases. The CDR3 runs to 15 residues. Trimming left V 3 bases short and J 6 bases short, with 15 bases between. CDR1 and CDR2 from the germline V gene are SGDLS and YYNGEE. CDR3 protein: CASSAQAPGAGELFF. CDR3 sequence (DNA): TGTGCCAGCAGCGCCCAAGCGCCAGGGGCCGGGGAGCTGTTTTTT.

This clone was detected a few times. This sequence joins TRBV7-8 and TRBJ1-4; 7 positions match TRBD1. V shed 5 bases, J shed 7 bases, and the junction held 13 bases outside the gene matches. Germline CDR1 SGHVS, CDR2 FQNEAQ. The CDR3 runs 16 residues. The DNA of the CDR3 is TGTGCCAGCAGCCTGCGACAGGGCCAGTATCTTGAAAAACTGTTTTTT. This gives the protein CASSLRQGQYLEKLFF. Full variable domain (rest looked up from reference TRBV7-8 and TRBJ1-4): GAGVSQSPRYKVAKRGQDVALRCDPISGHVSLFWYQQALGQGPEFLTYFQNEAQLDKSGLPSDRFFAERPEGSVSTLKIQRTQQEDSAVYLCASSLRQGQYLEKLFFGSGTQLSVL.

This chain uses TRBV28 with TRBJ1-2, with 8 bases lining up with TRBD1. With 5 bases clipped from V and 4 bases from J, the junction kept 3 bases outside the gene matches. Looked up from germline, CDR1 is MDHEN and CDR2 is SYDVKM. The CDR3 consists of 13 residues. As DNA, the CDR3 is TGTGCCAGCAGTAGACAGGGGACCTATGGCTACACCTTC. Translation: CASSRQGTYGYTF.